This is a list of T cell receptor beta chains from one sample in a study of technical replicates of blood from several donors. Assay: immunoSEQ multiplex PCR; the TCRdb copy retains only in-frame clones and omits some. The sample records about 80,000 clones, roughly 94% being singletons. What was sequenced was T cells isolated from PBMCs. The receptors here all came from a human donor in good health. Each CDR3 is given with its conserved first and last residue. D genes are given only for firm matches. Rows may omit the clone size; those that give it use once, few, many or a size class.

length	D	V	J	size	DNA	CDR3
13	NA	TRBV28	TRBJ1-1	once	TGTGCCAGCAGTTTACCCCGGGTGCCTGAAGCTTTCTTT	CASSLPRVPEAFF
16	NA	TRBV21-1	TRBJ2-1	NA	TGTGCCAGCAGCAAAGTAGTGTTAGATCCCTACAATGAGCAGTTCTTC	CASSKVVLDPYNEQFF
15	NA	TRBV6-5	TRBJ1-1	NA	TGTGCCAGCAGTTACTCGATTTCCGGGGTACTTGAAGCTTTCTTT	CASSYSISGVLEAFF
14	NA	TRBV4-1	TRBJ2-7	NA	TGCGCCAGCAGCCAAGAGAGGGGGACAATGGAGCAGTACTTC	CASSQERGTMEQYF
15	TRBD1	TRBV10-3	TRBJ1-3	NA	TGTGCCACGCAGGGGGGAGTTGGTCCTGGAAACACCATATATTTT	CATQGGVGPGNTIYF
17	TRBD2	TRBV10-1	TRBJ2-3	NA	TGCGCCAGCAGTGGGGGGACTATCTCGAGACTCACAGATACGCAGTATTTT	CASSGGTISRLTDTQYF
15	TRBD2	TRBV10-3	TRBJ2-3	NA	TGTGCCATCAGTGAGTCCGGGACTAGCGCCGATACGCAGTATTTT	CAISESGTSADTQYF
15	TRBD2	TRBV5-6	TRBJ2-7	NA	TGTGCCAGCAGCTTGGTACCGGGAGGGCCGTACGAGCAGTACTTC	CASSLVPGGPYEQYF
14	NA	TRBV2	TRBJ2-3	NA	TGTGCCAGCAGCGCAGGGGGGAGCACAGATACGCAGTATTTT	CASSAGGSTDTQYF
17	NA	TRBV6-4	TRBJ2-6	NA	TGTGCCAGCATAACTACCTATTCTTCCTCTGGGGCCAACGTCCTGACTTTC	CASITTYSSSGANVLTF